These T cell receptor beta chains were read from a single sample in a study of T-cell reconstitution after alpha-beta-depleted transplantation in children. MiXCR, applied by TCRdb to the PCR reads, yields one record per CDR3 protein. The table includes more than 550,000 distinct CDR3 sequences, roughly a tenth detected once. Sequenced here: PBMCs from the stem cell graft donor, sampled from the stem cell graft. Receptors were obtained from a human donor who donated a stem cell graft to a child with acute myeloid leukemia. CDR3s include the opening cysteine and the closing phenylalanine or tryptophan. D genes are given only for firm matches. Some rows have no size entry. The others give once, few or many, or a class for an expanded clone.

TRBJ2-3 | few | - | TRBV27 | TGTGCCAGCAGGCGCGGGAGCACAGATACGCAGTATTTT | CASRRGSTDTQYF
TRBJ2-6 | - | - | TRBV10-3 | TGTGCCATCAGTGAGTCGACTCCTGGGGCCAACGTCCTGACTTTC | CAISESTPGANVLTF
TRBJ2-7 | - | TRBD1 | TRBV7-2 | TGTGCCAGCAGCTTACGAGAATTGACAGGGGGGTACCACGAGCAGTACTTC | CASSLRELTGGYHEQYF
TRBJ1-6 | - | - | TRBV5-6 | TGTGCCAGCAGCTCGTTAACACAAAGGACGGAGATCAATTCACCCCTCCACTTT | CASSSLTQRTEINSPLHF
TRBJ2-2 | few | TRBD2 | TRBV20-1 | TGCAGTGCTAGAGGACTAGCGGGAGGTAGCGGGGAGCTGTTTTTT | CSARGLAGGSGELFF
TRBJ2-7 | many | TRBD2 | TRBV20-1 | TGCAGTGCCGAAGGGACTAGCGGGCGGTTCTCCTACGAGCAGTACTTC | CSAEGTSGRFSYEQYF
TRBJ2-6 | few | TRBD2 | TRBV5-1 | TGCGCCAGCAGCCCCAAAGCGGGAGGGGAGTATGGGGCCAACGTCCTGACTTTC | CASSPKAGGEYGANVLTF
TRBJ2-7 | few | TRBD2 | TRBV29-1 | TGCAGCGTTGAGACCGGGACTAGCTACGAGCAGTACTTC | CSVETGTSYEQYF
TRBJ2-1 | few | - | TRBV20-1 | TGCAGTGCAGAGGAGGGGGAGCAGTTCTTC | CSAEEGEQFF
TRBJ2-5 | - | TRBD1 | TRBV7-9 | TGTGCCAGCAGCTCCGACAGGGCCCAGTACTTC | CASSSDRAQYF
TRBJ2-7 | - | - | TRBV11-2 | TGTGCCAGCAGCTTAGCCTGGGGGTCGGCTTCCTACGAGCAGTACTTC | CASSLAWGSASYEQYF
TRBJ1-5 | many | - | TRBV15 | TGTGCCACCAGCAGCGAGCTTACCCCTACTTCGAATCAGCCCCAGCATTTT | CATSSELTPTSNQPQHF
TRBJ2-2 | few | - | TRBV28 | TGTGCCAGCAGTTTAATTAGTAGCGGAGGCACCGGGGAGCTGTTTTTT | CASSLISSGGTGELFF
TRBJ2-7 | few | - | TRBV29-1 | TGCAGCGTTGGGTACAGACCCTACGAGCAGTACTTC | CSVGYRPYEQYF
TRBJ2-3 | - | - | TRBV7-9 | TGTGCCAGCGCCTTAGCGTTTCCTAGCACAGATACGCAGTATTTT | CASALAFPSTDTQYF
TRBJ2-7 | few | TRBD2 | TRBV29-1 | TGCAGCGTTGGGCTAGCGGGAGCTCTCCTCGAGCAGTACTTC | CSVGLAGALLEQYF
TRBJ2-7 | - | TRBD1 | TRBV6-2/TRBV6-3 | TGTGCCAGCAGGGGACAGGCCTCTTCCGCCTACGAGCAGTACTTC | CASRGQASSAYEQYF
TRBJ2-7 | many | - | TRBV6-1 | TGTGCCAGCAAGGCGAACATACTCTACGAGCAGTACTTC | CASKANILYEQYF
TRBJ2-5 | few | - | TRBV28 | TGTGCCAGCACCCCCACTTCAGGGAAAGAGGAGACCCAGTACTTC | CASTPTSGKEETQYF
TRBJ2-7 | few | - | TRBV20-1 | TGCAGTGCTAGAGCAGGGGTCTCCTACGAGCAGTACTTC | CSARAGVSYEQYF
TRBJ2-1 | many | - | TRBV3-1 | TGTGCCAGCAGCCGTACCAGCTCCGAGCAGTTCTTC | CASSRTSSEQFF
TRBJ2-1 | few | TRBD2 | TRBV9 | TGTGCCAGCAGCGTAGGATTAAGCGGGAGTGACAATGAGCAGTTCTTC | CASSVGLSGSDNEQFF
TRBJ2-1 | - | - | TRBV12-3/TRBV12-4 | TGTGCCAGCAGTCCTCAATATGGTGAGCAGTTCTTC | CASSPQYGEQFF
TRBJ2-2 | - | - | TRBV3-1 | TGTGCCAGCGCCAGGGGCGAAGGAGAGAACACCGGGGAGCTGTTTTTT | CASARGEGENTGELFF
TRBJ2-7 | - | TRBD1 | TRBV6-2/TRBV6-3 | TGTGCCAGCAGCGAGCATGGGACAGGGGGGGAGCAGTACTTC | CASSEHGTGGEQYF
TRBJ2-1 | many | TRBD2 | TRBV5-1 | TGCGCCAGCAGCTTCCTTCCGGGACTAGCGGGAGGGAGCTCCTACAATGAGCAGTTCTTC | CASSFLPGLAGGSSYNEQFF
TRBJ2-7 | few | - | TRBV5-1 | TGCGCCAGCAGTCCGGACATAACCCGGGACTACGAGCAGTACTTC | CASSPDITRDYEQYF
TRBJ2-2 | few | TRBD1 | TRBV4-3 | TGCGCCAGCAGCCAAGCCCTCGGTCCCGGACAGGCTAACACCGGGGAGCTGTTTTTT | CASSQALGPGQANTGELFF
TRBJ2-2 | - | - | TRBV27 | TGTGCCAGCAGTGGTAGACTGACGAACACCGGGGAGCTGTTTTTT | CASSGRLTNTGELFF
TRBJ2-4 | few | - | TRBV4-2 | TGTGCCAGCAGCCAAGGAAAGGAGGAGGCCAAAAACATTCAGTACTTC | CASSQGKEEAKNIQYF
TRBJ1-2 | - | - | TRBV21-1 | TGTGCCAGCAGCAAAGATGGGAAGCAGGGCTATGGCTACACCTTC | CASSKDGKQGYGYTF
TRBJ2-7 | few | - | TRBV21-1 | TGTGCCAGCAGCAAATTAGGCAGGAAGACCTACGAGCAGTACTTC | CASSKLGRKTYEQYF
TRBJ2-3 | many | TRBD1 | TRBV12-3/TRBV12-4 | TGTGCCAGCATTCTCGTCCGGGACAGCTACACAGATACGCAGTATTTT | CASILVRDSYTDTQYF
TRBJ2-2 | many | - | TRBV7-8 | TGTGCCAGCAGCTTAACCTACACCGGGGAGCTGTTTTTT | CASSLTYTGELFF
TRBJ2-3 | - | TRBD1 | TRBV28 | TGTGCCAGCAGTTTGAGGGGGACAGGGGTTACAGATACGCAGTATTTT | CASSLRGTGVTDTQYF
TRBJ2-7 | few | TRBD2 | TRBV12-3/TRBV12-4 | TGTGCCAGCAGTTTCCGGGGGGGGAAGGACGAGCAGTACTTC | CASSFRGGKDEQYF
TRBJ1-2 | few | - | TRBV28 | TGTGCCAGCAGACAAAGGACGGTCTTCTATGGCTACACCTTC | CASRQRTVFYGYTF
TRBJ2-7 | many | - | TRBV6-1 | TGTGCCAGCAGTGAGGCGGCGGTCCACCCCGAGCAGTACTTC | CASSEAAVHPEQYF
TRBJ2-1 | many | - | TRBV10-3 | TGTGCCATCAGTGAGATCCGGGACTCCTACAATGAGCAGTTCTTC | CAISEIRDSYNEQFF
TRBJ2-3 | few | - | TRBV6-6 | TGTGCCAGCAGTTTCGCCTATACGCAGTATTTT | CASSFAYTQYF
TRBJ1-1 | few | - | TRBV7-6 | TGTGCCAGCAGCTTAGGACAGAGCTACATGAACACTGAAGCTTTCTTT | CASSLGQSYMNTEAFF
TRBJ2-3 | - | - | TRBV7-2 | TGTGCCAGCAGCTTGGGACGATTCACAGATACGCAGTATTTT | CASSLGRFTDTQYF